These 5 T cell receptor beta chains were all obtained from the same sample, sequenced in a study of T-cell memory formation after mild COVID-19. TCRdb re-called the 5' RACE reads through MiXCR, storing one row per CDR3 protein. The data hold a few hundred thousand distinct CDR3 sequences, with about 10% observed a single time. Sequencing was carried out using PBMCs or a T cell subset sorted from them (not recorded which). These receptors were obtained from a young man who had mild COVID-19 (a few samples of this study predate the infection). Cell type and time point are not known.

This chain joins TRBV6-5 and TRBJ1-4, with 7 bases fitting TRBD1. Per the germline V gene, CDR1 is MNHEY and CDR2 is SVGAGI. V shed 6 bases and J 6 bases; nucleotides not matched to a gene: 10. The length of the CDR3 is 15 residues. The CDR3 nucleotides are TGTGCCAGCAGGATCAGGGGGACAAGGGATGAAAAACTGTTTTTT. It encodes CASRIRGTRDEKLFF.

The chain uses TRBV12-3 or TRBV12-4 and TRBJ1-1; TRBD1 matches 10 bases. This CDR3 comprises 16 residues. J gave up 0 bases and V 8 bases, and 9 bases lay outside the gene matches. In DNA form, the CDR3 reads TGTGCCAGCTGGCCGGGACAGGGGACTGTGAACACTGAAGCTTTCTTT. Amino acids: CASWPGQGTVNTEAFF.

This clonotype occurred many times. The rearrangement joins TRBV7-8 to TRBJ2-3, with D perhaps TRBD2 (5 bases). This CDR3 contains 16 residues. Germline assignment: CDR1 SGHVS and CDR2 FQNEAQ. V dropped 3 bases and J dropped 0 bases, with 13 bases sitting between them. CDR3 amino acids: CASSLRRLLSTDTQYF. The CDR3 DNA follows: TGTGCCAGCAGCTTGAGGAGGCTCCTAAGCACAGATACGCAGTATTTT.

This clonotype has a handful of counts. The chain recombines TRBV18 with TRBJ2-7; no clear D gene. Deletions cut 2 bases from V and 1 base from J, with 6 bases between. The length of the CDR3 is 13 residues. Germline V gives CDR1 KGHSH, CDR2 LQKENI. The CDR3 spells CASSPSQSYEQYV. The CDR3 DNA is TGTGCCAGCTCACCATCGCAATCCTACGAGCAGTACGTC.

This chain links TRBV29-1 with TRBJ2-3; D perhaps matches TRBD1 (6 bases). This CDR3 spans 13 amino acids. V lost 8 bases to trimming and J lost 6 bases, with 18 bases between them. The germline V gene has CDR1 SQVTM and CDR2 ANQGSEA. The CDR3, as DNA: TGCAGCACAGCTCTTGGACAGACCGATACGCAGTATTTT. Its translation: CSTALGQTDTQYF.